The present entry profiles one T cell receptor (beta chain) with its context. The data were taken from a study of cytomegalovirus exposure and HLA in healthy donors. The PCR was carried out with 60 Vbeta primers and 13 Jbeta primers. Only in-frame clones appear in the TCRdb table, and some are missing; sequencing was by immunoSEQ multiplex PCR. The sample lists 100,000 or so clones, 80% to 85% occurring once. Germline CDR1 is MNHEY and CDR2 is SMNVEV (reference sequence). The CDR3 sequence is 14 residues long. J lost 1 base, V lost 8 bases, and 4 bases had no gene match. This TCR derives from a man aged 40-55 years in good health and CMV-seronegative. The chain employs TRBV27 and TRBJ2-1, with 8 bases matching TRBD1. Sequencing input: PBMCs. DNA for the CDR3: TGTGCCAGCGGGTACAGGGGGTCCTACAATGAGCAGTTCTTC. Protein sequence: CASGYRGSYNEQFF.